What follows are 28 T cell receptor beta chains derived from one specimen sequenced in a study of blood T cell repertoires in COVID-19. Sequencing was performed with immunoSEQ multiplex PCR; in TCRdb, only in-frame clones are kept and a portion is missing. This sample carries 85,000 to 95,000 clones, around 86% of them seen once, and the ten largest clones take about 5%. The sample comprised peripheral blood. These receptors came from a man in his 60s with COVID-19, enrolled during active disease.

The chain uses TRBV11-3 and TRBJ1-1, with TRBD1 matching 7 bases. This CDR3 is 15 amino acids long. Germline values: CDR1 SGHNT, CDR2 YENEEA. J gave up 0 bases and V 5 bases, and 6 bases lay outside the gene matches. The CDR3 nucleotides are TGTGCCAGCAGCCTCCTCGACAGGGTGAACACTGAAGCTTTCTTT. Translation gives CASSLLDRVNTEAFF.

The gene calls are TRBV18 and TRBJ2-7; TRBD2 agrees at 8 bases. The trim removed 4 bases at V and 5 bases at J, leaving 10 bases unmatched. This CDR3 is built from 15 residues. From germline, CDR1 is KGHSH and CDR2 LQKENI. CDR3 DNA sequence: TGTGCCAGCTCACAGCTGGGGACTAGAAGCCACGAGCAGTACTTC. This codes for CASSQLGTRSHEQYF.

The CDR3 DNA follows: TGTGCCAGCTCTACAGGGGTGAGATTGGTAGGCACTGAAGCTTTCTTT. Residues: CASSTGVRLVGTEAFF. The rearrangement uses TRBV27 and TRBJ1-1; 7 bases align to TRBD1. V shed 8 bases and J 4 bases; nucleotides not matched to a gene: 16. The CDR3 is 16 residues long. Per germline, CDR1 MNHEY and CDR2 SMNVEV (reference sequence).

The chain couples TRBV2 to TRBJ2-5; D may be TRBD1 (7 bases). CDR3 length: 13 residues. CDR1 is SNHLY and CDR2 is FYNNEI in the germline V gene. V gave up 10 bases and J gave up 1 base, with 13 bases separating them. The CDR3 sequence: CATQGGGQETQYF. The DNA for the CDR3 is TGTGCCACCCAGGGGGGAGGCCAAGAGACCCAGTACTTC.

The chain uses TRBV25-1 and TRBJ2-4, with D possibly TRBD2 on 6 matching bases. Trimming shortened V by 8 bases and J by 9 bases, and 17 bases separated the two germline ends. The CDR3 runs to 13 residues. CDR1 MGHDK and CDR2 SYGVNS come from the germline V gene. This CDR3 is CASGGTGGSIQYF. CDR3 sequence (DNA): TGTGCCAGCGGGGGGACCGGCGGTAGCATTCAGTACTTC.

This clone was seen a single time. The chain employs TRBV5-1 and TRBJ1-2; tentatively, D is TRBD1 (6 bases). Looked up from germline, CDR1 is SGHRS and CDR2 is YFSETQ. The V end lost 4 bases, the J end lost 3 bases, and 10 bases lay between the germline ends. The CDR3 is made up of 13 amino acids. The CDR3 loop reads CASSGRQDYGYTF. DNA for the CDR3: TGCGCCAGCAGCGGTAGACAGGACTATGGCTACACCTTC.

The chain has TRBV5-6 and TRBJ2-3; TRBD1 matches 8 bases. Germline CDR1 is SGHDT and CDR2 is YYEEEE. Trimming at V came to 4 bases and at J to 4 bases, leaving 2 bases not matched to a gene. The CDR3 has 13 amino acids. The CDR3: CASSKTGADTQYF. The CDR3 DNA reads TGTGCCAGCAGCAAGACAGGGGCAGATACGCAGTATTTT.

This chain uses TRBV5-4 with TRBJ1-1; possible D gene TRBD1, 5 bases. Germline lookup yields CDR1 SGHNT and CDR2 YYREEE (reference sequence). The CDR3 consists of 14 residues. Trimming left V 0 bases short and J 6 bases short, with 12 bases between. The CDR3 nucleotides are TGTGCCAGCAGCTTGGCCAGGGCTGGCTCTGAAGCTTTCTTT. This codes for CASSLARAGSEAFF.

This clone was seen a handful of times. The chain has TRBV3-1 (or the pseudogene TRBV3-2) and TRBJ2-2; unclear D gene. Germline loops: CDR1 LGHDT, CDR2 YNNKEL (reference sequence). The CDR3 extends over 16 amino acids. V lost 4 bases and J lost 0, with 12 bases in between. CDR3 residues: CASSPSEPSNTGELFF. For the CDR3, the DNA is TGTGCCAGCAGCCCGAGCGAACCTTCGAACACCGGGGAGCTGTTTTTT.

The chain is built from TRBV6-5 and TRBJ2-7; 8 nucleotides align to TRBD1. The germline CDR1 and CDR2 sequences are MNHEY and SVGAGI. This CDR3 spans 14 amino acids. The junction had 4 bases not matched to a gene; V was cut back by 6 bases and J by 0 bases. The CDR3 DNA reads TGTGCCAGCAGCCGACAGGGGAGCTCCTACGAGCAGTACTTC. It yields the protein CASSRQGSSYEQYF.

This clone was detected only once. The chain uses TRBV12-3 or TRBV12-4 and TRBJ1-2, with D possibly matching TRBD1 (5 bases). Trimming removed 2 bases at V and 6 bases at J, with 10 bases between. The CDR3 extends over 13 amino acids. For the CDR3, the DNA is TGTGCCAGCAGTTTAACAGGACATAATGGCTACACCTTC. This codes for CASSLTGHNGYTF.

The chain joins TRBV28 to TRBJ1-4; 8 bases line up with TRBD1. V shed 8 bases, J shed 8 bases, and the junction held 7 bases outside the gene matches. Germline V gene lookup returns CDR1 MDHEN and CDR2 SYDVKM. The CDR3 runs to 13 residues. CDR3 in amino acids: CASLDRVKEKLFF. Written as DNA, the CDR3 is TGTGCCAGCCTGGACAGGGTGAAAGAAAAACTGTTTTTT.

CDR3 in amino acids: CASSLADSGRGPDTQYF. CDR3 DNA sequence: TGTGCCAGCAGCTTAGCGGATAGCGGGAGGGGTCCAGATACGCAGTATTTT. This rearrangement joins TRBV7-9 to TRBJ2-3, with 11 bases aligning to TRBD2. Unmatched junction bases numbered 6, after V lost 0 bases and J lost 4 bases. The germline V gene encodes CDR1 SEHNR and CDR2 FQNEAQ (reference sequence). The CDR3 runs to 17 residues.

The V call is TRBV12-5, the J call TRBJ2-7, with a possible D match to TRBD2 (5 bases). Germline CDR1 is LGHNT and CDR2 is FRNRAP. The CDR3 loop spans 13 amino acids. Trimming removed 5 bases from V and 3 bases from J, with 11 bases in between. The CDR3 DNA follows: TGTGCTAGTGGTCAGGACTTTTACTACGAGCAGTACTTC. Its protein product is CASGQDFYYEQYF.

V is TRBV11-2 and J is TRBJ2-1, with 9 bases that match TRBD2. V dropped 5 bases and J dropped 0; count of bases not matched to a gene: 5. Germline V gives CDR1 SGHAT, CDR2 FQNNGV. CDR3 length equals 16 residues. CDR3 protein: CASSTLAGSSYNEQFF. As DNA, the CDR3 is TGTGCCAGCAGCACCCTAGCGGGGAGCTCCTACAATGAGCAGTTCTTC.

This clone appeared once. The V and J genes are TRBV12-5 and TRBJ2-1; 7 positions agree with TRBD2. V dropped 0 bases and J dropped 0; count of bases not matched to a gene: 5. This CDR3 comprises 17 residues. The germline V gene encodes CDR1 LGHNT and CDR2 FRNRAP. CDR3 in amino acids: CASGLVPWGGSYNEQFF. The CDR3 nucleotides are TGTGCTAGTGGTTTGGTACCCTGGGGGGGCTCCTACAATGAGCAGTTCTTC.

The V call is TRBV10-3, the J call TRBJ2-3; 7 bases agree with TRBD1. Trimming at V came to 6 bases and at J to 0 bases, leaving 6 bases not matched to a gene. From germline, CDR1 is ENHRY and CDR2 SYGVKD. The CDR3 is 15 amino acids. CDR3 in DNA: TGTGCCATCAGCTCCCGGGACAGAAGCACAGATACGCAGTATTTT. Its translation is CAISSRDRSTDTQYF.

The V gene is TRBV10-1, the J gene TRBJ2-7; TRBD2 matches at 12 bases. CDR1 and CDR2 from the germline V gene are WNHNN and SYGVQD (reference sequence). J gave up 7 bases and V 0 bases, and 10 bases lay outside the gene matches. CDR3 size: 17 residues. CDR3 residues: CASSESLASGRAEEQYF. The DNA for the CDR3 is TGCGCCAGCAGTGAGTCGTTGGCTAGCGGGAGGGCGGAGGAGCAGTACTTC.

V and J are TRBV6-5 and TRBJ1-5; a weak D match, TRBD1 (5 bases). V was shortened by 0 bases and J by 5 bases, with 11 bases between the two germline ends. CDR3 length: 15 residues. Germline loops: CDR1 MNHEY, CDR2 SVGAGI. The CDR3 DNA reads TGTGCCAGCAGTTACTCCCAGGGAACCGATCAGCCCCAGCATTTT. Translated, it gives CASSYSQGTDQPQHF.

The V call is TRBV7-9, the J call TRBJ2-1; 14 bases are shared with TRBD2. In germline, CDR1 is SEHNR, CDR2 FQNEAQ (reference sequence). V shed 5 bases, J shed 2 bases, and the junction held 14 bases outside the gene matches. The length of the CDR3 is 20 residues. CDR3 DNA: TGTGCCAGCAGCACCGGGACTAGCGGGAGTGGGTCCGTCCCCTACAATGAGCAGTTCTTC. Translated, it gives CASSTGTSGSGSVPYNEQFF.

This chain joins TRBV12-3 or TRBV12-4 and TRBJ1-2; TRBD1 is a possible D gene (6 bases). V dropped 8 bases and J dropped 4 bases, with 14 bases sitting between them. CDR3 length: 13 residues. CDR3 nucleotides: TGTGCCAGCGGAACAGGGACCGGCTATGGCTACACCTTC. Its protein is CASGTGTGYGYTF.

V gene TRBV11-3 combines with J gene TRBJ2-5; a weak D match, TRBD1 (6 bases). CDR1 is SGHNT, CDR2 YENEEA, per germline. The length of the CDR3 is 15 residues. The germline V and J ends were trimmed by 2 bases and 5 bases, with 15 bases remaining between them. The CDR3 loop is CASSLSPGEWETQYF. Written as DNA, the CDR3 is TGTGCCAGCAGCTTATCCCCAGGGGAATGGGAGACCCAGTACTTC.

This clone was seen only once. The chain has TRBV5-8 and TRBJ2-5, with TRBD1 matching over 8 bases. J lost 4 bases, V lost 4 bases, and 6 bases had no gene match. This CDR3 contains 14 residues. The germline gives CDR1 SGHTS, CDR2 YDEGEE. This CDR3 reads CASSTGDRLETQYF. CDR3 in DNA: TGTGCCAGCAGCACGGGGGACAGGCTAGAGACCCAGTACTTC.

The chain carries TRBV30 and TRBJ2-5; 9 bases agree with TRBD2. This CDR3 region has 15 residues. CDR1 is GTSNPN, CDR2 SVGIG, per germline (reference sequence). The junction had 5 bases not matched to a gene; V was cut back by 0 bases and J by 3 bases. The DNA for the CDR3 is TGTGCCTGGAGTGTAGAGACTAGCGGCGAAGAGACCCAGTACTTC. Translated: CAWSVETSGEETQYF.

This clone has only one observation. This chain connects TRBV7-2 to TRBJ2-3; D is ambiguous. The V end was cut by 4 bases, the J end by 2 bases, with 7 bases between. Germline V gene data show CDR1 as SGHTA and CDR2 as FQGNSA. This CDR3 contains 13 residues. The CDR3 sequence is CASSWANTDTQYF. For the CDR3, the DNA is TGTGCCAGCAGCTGGGCAAACACAGATACGCAGTATTTT.

Concerning this clone itself: The sample carries other DNA sequences with the same CDR3. This chain connects TRBV7-9 to TRBJ2-3; D tentatively fits TRBD1 or TRBD2 (5 bases each). The V gene lost 5 bases and the J gene lost 0 bases, with 9 bases spanning the gap. CDR3 length equals 14 residues. Germline-derived CDR1 and CDR2 are SEHNR and FQNEAQ (reference sequence). The chain's CDR3 is CASSLEGSTDTQYF. CDR3 sequence (DNA): TGTGCCAGCAGCCTAGAGGGGAGCACAGATACGCAGTATTTT. The variable domain in full, with the rest retrieved from reference TRBV7-9 and TRBJ2-3, is DTGVSQNPRHKITKRGQNVTFRCDPISEHNRLYWYRQTLGQGPEFLTYFQNEAQLEKSRLLSDRFSAERPKGSFSTLEIQRTEQGDSAMYLCASSLEGSTDTQYFGPGTRLTVL.

This clone appeared a single time. This sequence joins TRBV6-5 and TRBJ2-7; TRBD1 matches 10 bases. Losses at the gene ends were 6 bases for V and 6 bases for J; bases not matched to a gene: 8. The CDR3 consists of 14 residues. Germline CDR1 reads MNHEY; CDR2 reads SVGAGI. The CDR3 nucleotides are TGTGCCAGCAGCTTTGGGACAGGGGATCTCGAGCAGTACTTC. It yields the protein CASSFGTGDLEQYF.

This clone came up a few times. The gene calls are TRBV14 and TRBJ2-1; TRBD2 matches 12 bases. From germline, CDR1 is SGHDN and CDR2 FVKESK. This CDR3 is built from 16 residues. Trimming removed 5 bases from V and 6 bases from J; junction bases left unmatched: 8. The chain's CDR3 is CASSDLLAGGVNEQFF. CDR3 DNA: TGTGCCAGCAGCGATTTACTAGCGGGAGGCGTCAATGAGCAGTTCTTC.